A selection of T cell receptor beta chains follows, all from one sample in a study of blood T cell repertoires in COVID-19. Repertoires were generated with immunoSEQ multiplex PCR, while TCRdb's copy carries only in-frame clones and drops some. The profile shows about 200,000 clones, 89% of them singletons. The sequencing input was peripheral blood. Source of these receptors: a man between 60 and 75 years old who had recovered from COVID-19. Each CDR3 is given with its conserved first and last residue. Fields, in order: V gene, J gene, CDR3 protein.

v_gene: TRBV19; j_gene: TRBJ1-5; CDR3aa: CASSPYNQPQHF
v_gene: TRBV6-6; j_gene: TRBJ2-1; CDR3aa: CASSQGSRENEQFF
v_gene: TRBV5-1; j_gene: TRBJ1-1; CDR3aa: CASSLEIGTEAFF
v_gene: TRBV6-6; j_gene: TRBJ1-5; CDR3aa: CASSSTGFGQPQHF
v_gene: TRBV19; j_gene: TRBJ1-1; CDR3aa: CASSRGGLATEAFF
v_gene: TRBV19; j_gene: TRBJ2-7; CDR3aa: CASSIGWLAGVEQYF
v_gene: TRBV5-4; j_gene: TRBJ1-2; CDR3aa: CASSLVSGQGGYGYTF
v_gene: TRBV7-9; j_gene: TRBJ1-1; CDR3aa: CASSLSWGDTEAFF
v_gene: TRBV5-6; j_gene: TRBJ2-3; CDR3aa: CASSLWGWTDTQYF
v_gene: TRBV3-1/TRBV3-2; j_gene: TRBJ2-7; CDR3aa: CASSQESPFRGSSYEQYF
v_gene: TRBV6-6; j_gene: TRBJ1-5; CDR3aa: CASRDLRGAVGPQHF
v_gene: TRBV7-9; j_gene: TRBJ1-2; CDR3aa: CASSLGVGDGYTF
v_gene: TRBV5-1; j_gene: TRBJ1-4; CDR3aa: CASSLYTTNEKLFF
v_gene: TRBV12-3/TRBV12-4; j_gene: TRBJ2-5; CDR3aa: CASSFLRDTQYF
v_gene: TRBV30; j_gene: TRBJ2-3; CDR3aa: CAWSLTSGSTDTQYF
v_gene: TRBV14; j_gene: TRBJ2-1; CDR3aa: CASSQRGSSGRALDEQFF
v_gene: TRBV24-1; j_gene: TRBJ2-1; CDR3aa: CATSDWGDSTEQFF
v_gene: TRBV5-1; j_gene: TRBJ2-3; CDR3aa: CASSSGLAGRTDTQYF
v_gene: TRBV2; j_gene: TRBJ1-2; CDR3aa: CASNIHGTGTHGYTF
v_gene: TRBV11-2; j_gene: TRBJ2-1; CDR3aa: CASSLSLAGKFEQFF